Listed below are T cell receptor beta chains from one sample, sequenced in a study of cytomegalovirus exposure and HLA in healthy donors. Profiling relied on immunoSEQ multiplex PCR, and the TCRdb table lists in-frame clones only, not all of them. The table has about 160,000 clones, approximately 80% seen once. Sequenced sample: PBMCs. These receptors were collected from a woman in her late teens or twenties in good health and CMV-seronegative. Both conserved end residues are part of each CDR3. Each record gives: D gene, J gene, V gene, CDR3 protein. A D gene is named only where the DNA matches it firmly.

D gene: .
J gene: TRBJ1-1
V gene: TRBV4-1
CDR3 protein: CASSQDGGGKTEAFF

D gene: .
J gene: TRBJ1-2
V gene: TRBV5-1
CDR3 protein: CASSLASEPGYTF

D gene: .
J gene: TRBJ1-2
V gene: TRBV7-9
CDR3 protein: CASSLAGDYGYTF

D gene: TRBD2
J gene: TRBJ2-3
V gene: TRBV6-1
CDR3 protein: CASSEGGSGASTDTQYF

D gene: .
J gene: TRBJ1-4
V gene: TRBV11-2
CDR3 protein: CASSPRPRRGEKLFF

D gene: TRBD1
J gene: TRBJ1-4
V gene: TRBV5-6
CDR3 protein: CASSRQGAILWEKLFF

D gene: TRBD2
J gene: TRBJ2-7
V gene: TRBV28
CDR3 protein: CASSRLMGLAGERSYEQYF

D gene: TRBD1
J gene: TRBJ1-5
V gene: TRBV7-8
CDR3 protein: CASSGQVRGLDQPQHF

D gene: .
J gene: TRBJ1-2
V gene: TRBV5-6
CDR3 protein: CASSLGTIYGYTF

D gene: .
J gene: TRBJ2-3
V gene: TRBV7-2
CDR3 protein: CASSEGTPTDTQYF

D gene: .
J gene: TRBJ2-5
V gene: TRBV20-1
CDR3 protein: CSGGRGETQYF

D gene: TRBD2
J gene: TRBJ2-3
V gene: TRBV7-9
CDR3 protein: CASSASSGGSTDTQYF

D gene: .
J gene: TRBJ1-2
V gene: TRBV29-1
CDR3 protein: CSVRRGRECETF

D gene: TRBD2
J gene: TRBJ2-3
V gene: TRBV4-1
CDR3 protein: CASSQEIGTRSGTQYF

D gene: .
J gene: TRBJ2-7
V gene: TRBV30
CDR3 protein: CAWKRGGFSYEQYF

D gene: TRBD1
J gene: TRBJ2-7
V gene: TRBV18
CDR3 protein: CASSRQTNGQDGSYF

D gene: .
J gene: TRBJ1-3
V gene: TRBV6-4
CDR3 protein: CASSASVPSGNTIYF

D gene: .
J gene: TRBJ1-2
V gene: TRBV12-5
CDR3 protein: CASGSQPRGGYTF

D gene: .
J gene: TRBJ2-2
V gene: TRBV5-6
CDR3 protein: CASSPKNTGELFF

D gene: .
J gene: TRBJ2-1
V gene: TRBV19
CDR3 protein: CASSIVSDNEQFF

D gene: TRBD2
J gene: TRBJ2-7
V gene: TRBV5-1
CDR3 protein: CASSWTSGDPYEQYF

D gene: .
J gene: TRBJ2-7
V gene: TRBV6-6
CDR3 protein: CASSYPSGHLSYEQYF

D gene: .
J gene: TRBJ1-3
V gene: TRBV19
CDR3 protein: CASWTGTTARRLNTIYF

D gene: .
J gene: TRBJ2-6
V gene: TRBV7-6
CDR3 protein: CASSLRSGANGLTF

D gene: .
J gene: TRBJ1-3
V gene: TRBV19
CDR3 protein: CASSKVRVRTGNTIYF

D gene: .
J gene: TRBJ1-1
V gene: TRBV6-5
CDR3 protein: CASSYSRGGGNTEAFF

D gene: .
J gene: TRBJ1-1
V gene: TRBV2
CDR3 protein: CASSELATARNTEAFF

D gene: TRBD1
J gene: TRBJ1-1
V gene: TRBV6-1
CDR3 protein: CASTLGQGWAFF

D gene: TRBD1
J gene: TRBJ2-4
V gene: TRBV19
CDR3 protein: CALAQVMGTGSLAKNIQYF

D gene: TRBD1
J gene: TRBJ2-7
V gene: TRBV19
CDR3 protein: CASGDRFTYEQYF

D gene: .
J gene: TRBJ1-5
V gene: TRBV2
CDR3 protein: CASSRTDIRLAPQHF

D gene: .
J gene: TRBJ1-1
V gene: TRBV7-9
CDR3 protein: CASSLTVNTEAFF

D gene: .
J gene: TRBJ1-5
V gene: TRBV19
CDR3 protein: CASSQGNQPQHF

D gene: TRBD1
J gene: TRBJ1-1
V gene: TRBV4-1
CDR3 protein: CASSQSTGVSEAFF

D gene: .
J gene: TRBJ1-2
V gene: TRBV5-1
CDR3 protein: CASSWDGASRGYENGYTF

D gene: TRBD1
J gene: TRBJ1-5
V gene: TRBV6-1
CDR3 protein: CASSEAGQGPLDQPQHF

D gene: .
J gene: TRBJ2-7
V gene: TRBV19
CDR3 protein: CASSMLQGEQYF

D gene: .
J gene: TRBJ1-6
V gene: TRBV6-1
CDR3 protein: CASSSLQSNSPLHF

D gene: TRBD2
J gene: TRBJ2-5
V gene: TRBV4-1
CDR3 protein: CASSQERRGGRGTQYF

D gene: TRBD2
J gene: TRBJ2-1
V gene: TRBV5-4
CDR3 protein: CASRGLAGAYNEQFF

D gene: .
J gene: TRBJ2-7
V gene: TRBV6-5
CDR3 protein: CASSTTGLPNYEQYF

D gene: .
J gene: TRBJ1-4
V gene: TRBV19
CDR3 protein: CASSKGGRLFF